The 10 T cell receptor beta chains given below trace back to one sample, sequenced in a study of shared clonotypes between healthy human individuals. This table comes from immunoSEQ multiplex PCR, and its TCRdb copy is limited to in-frame clones, with some not included. The sample has about 480,000 clones, around 79% seen once; the top ten hold around 13%. The sample taken for sequencing was PBMCs. Receptors were obtained from a woman between 40 and 50 years old in good health. Some clones in this sample may be carry-over from other donors' samples.

This chain uses TRBV28 with TRBJ1-2; 8 bases map to TRBD1. Trimming cost V 1 base and J 2 bases; bases outside gene matches: 15. CDR1 and CDR2 from the germline V gene are MDHEN and SYDVKM. The CDR3 is made up of 19 amino acids. The CDR3: CASSLLVGGQGAQNYGYTF. CDR3 nucleotides: TGTGCCAGCAGTTTATTGGTAGGGGGGCAGGGGGCACAGAACTATGGCTACACCTTC.

This clone was seen just once. The genes are TRBV4-1 and TRBJ1-4; D not certain. The germline V gene has CDR1 MGHRA and CDR2 YSYEKL. The V and J ends lost 1 base and 5 bases respectively, with 8 bases between them. This CDR3 has 14 residues. The DNA for the CDR3 is TGCGCCAGCAGCCAAGGGCCGGTGAATGAAAAACTGTTTTTT. As protein: CASSQGPVNEKLFF.

The genes are TRBV18 and TRBJ2-7; 9 nucleotides match TRBD1. Losses at the gene ends were 5 bases for V and 4 bases for J; bases not matched to a gene: 0. The length of the CDR3 is 12 residues. CDR1 and CDR2 from the germline V gene are KGHSH and LQKENI. CDR3 nucleotides: TGTGCCAGCTCAGACAGGGGGTACGAGCAGTACTTC. It encodes CASSDRGYEQYF.

On this clone: Other nucleotide sequences in the sample specify the same CDR3. V gene TRBV6-5 combines with J gene TRBJ1-1; no reliable D call. Germline-derived CDR1 and CDR2 are MNHEY and SVGAGI. This CDR3 has 12 amino acids. V lost 6 bases, J lost 10 bases, and 15 bases lay in between. The CDR3 is CASRPASDLAFF. CDR3 DNA sequence: TGTGCCAGCAGGCCTGCCTCAGACCTAGCTTTCTTT.

This clone was seen a few times. CDR3 coding DNA: TGCGCCAGCAGTACGGGACAGGGATTTGATGGCTACACCTTC. As protein: CASSTGQGFDGYTF. This chain connects TRBV5-1 to TRBJ1-2; the match to TRBD1 covers 9 bases. This CDR3 has 14 amino acids. The germline V gene has CDR1 SGHRS and CDR2 YFSETQ. V was clipped by 5 bases and J by 6 bases; unmatched bases: 8.

The gene calls are TRBV29-1 and TRBJ2-1; perhaps TRBD2 as D (6 bases). Trimming stripped 1 base from V and 8 bases from J, with 9 bases between. Germline V gene lookup returns CDR1 SQVTM and CDR2 ANQGSEA. This CDR3 region has 12 residues. CDR3 bases: TGCAGCGTTGAAGGACTAGTTGATGAGCAGTTCTTC. It codes for CSVEGLVDEQFF.

The genes are TRBV14 and TRBJ2-2; 12 bases map to TRBD2. CDR1 is SGHDN, CDR2 FVKESK, per germline. The CDR3 spans 20 residues. J lost 0 bases, V lost 4 bases, and 12 bases had no gene match. The CDR3 DNA follows: TGTGCCAGCAGCCCCTGGGGTATTGGACTAGCGGGGCCGAACACCGGGGAGCTGTTTTTT. Protein sequence: CASSPWGIGLAGPNTGELFF.

This chain connects TRBV7-9 to TRBJ1-1, with unresolved D. The CDR3 length is 13 residues. Between the trimmed V and J ends, which lost 6 bases and 4 bases, there was a span of 12 bases. The germline V gene encodes CDR1 SEHNR and CDR2 FQNEAQ (reference sequence). The CDR3 is CASSSWGLTEAFF. DNA of the CDR3: TGTGCCAGCAGTTCCTGGGGTCTCACTGAAGCTTTCTTT.

With regard to this clone: Other DNA sequences of this sample code for an identical CDR3. The rearrangement uses TRBV7-9 and TRBJ2-5; no reliable D call. The CDR3 is 12 amino acids. Germline V CDR1 and CDR2: SEHNR, FQNEAQ (reference sequence). Trimming stripped 5 bases from V and 5 bases from J, with 9 bases between. The CDR3 region is CASSLVGETQYF. The CDR3 DNA is TGTGCCAGCAGCCTCGTGGGGGAGACCCAGTACTTC.

The rearrangement uses TRBV10-3 and TRBJ2-7; the D gene is possibly TRBD2 (7 bases). Per germline, CDR1 ENHRY and CDR2 SYGVKD. The CDR3 is made up of 13 amino acids. Trimming took 3 bases from V and 7 from J, leaving 13 bases between them. The CDR3: CAISEWGGLEQYF. In DNA form, the CDR3 reads TGTGCCATCAGTGAATGGGGGGGCCTAGAGCAGTACTTC.